These 16 T cell receptor beta chains were all obtained from the same sample, sequenced in a study of cytomegalovirus exposure and HLA in healthy donors. With 60 Vbeta and 13 Jbeta primers, the PCR was carried out. The repertoire was sequenced with immunoSEQ multiplex PCR; TCRdb's copy has only in-frame clones and lacks some. The sample carries about 97,000 clones, around four fifths recorded once. The sample was PBMCs. These receptors were obtained from a middle-aged man in good health and CMV-seronegative.

The chain carries TRBV10-3 and TRBJ1-2; possible D gene TRBD1, 6 bases. The CDR3 totals 15 residues. Germline V gives CDR1 ENHRY, CDR2 SYGVKD. V was trimmed by 3 bases and J by 4 bases, leaving 15 bases between them. The CDR3 DNA sequence: TGTGCCATCAGTGAATTGGACCCAGGGGTCTATGGCTACACCTTC. Protein: CAISELDPGVYGYTF.

This chain uses TRBV4-1 with TRBJ1-4; no definite D call. Germline V gives CDR1 MGHRA, CDR2 YSYEKL. The length of the CDR3 is 16 residues. Trimming pared 2 bases from V and 5 bases from J, leaving 15 bases between. The CDR3 nucleotides are TGCGCCAGCAGCCAACCTTACCGGGAAAGAAATGAAAAACTGTTTTTT. This translates into CASSQPYRERNEKLFF.

V usage is TRBV19 and J usage is TRBJ2-5; D possibly corresponds to TRBD2 (5 bases). Germline assignment: CDR1 LNHDA and CDR2 SQIVND (reference sequence). The CDR3 runs 13 residues. V was cut by 0 bases and J by 3 bases, with 5 bases left in between. Written as DNA, the CDR3 is TGTGCCAGTAGTATAGACGGGGAAGAGACCCAGTACTTC. The encoded protein is CASSIDGEETQYF.

This clone appeared a single time. The rearrangement joins TRBV4-1 to TRBJ2-7, with TRBD2 as a possible D gene (7 bases). Trimming removed 0 bases at V and 2 bases at J, with 14 bases between. The CDR3 covers 16 residues. Germline V gene data show CDR1 as MGHRA and CDR2 as YSYEKL. Here the CDR3 reads CASSQDRGGETYEQYF. CDR3 in DNA: TGCGCCAGCAGCCAAGATAGGGGGGGGGAAACCTACGAGCAGTACTTC.

About this clone itself: A read error may produce the germline difference seen at one junction end. The V gene is TRBV7-7, the J gene TRBJ2-5, with TRBD1 matching 8 bases. The J call may be mistaken, given a closer DNA end match to TRBJ2-7. CDR1 SSHAT and CDR2 FNYEAQ come from the germline V gene (reference sequence). CDR3 size: 15 residues. CDR3 coding DNA: TGTGCTAGCAGCTTAGGGACAGGACCAACCTACGAGCAGTACTTC. It specifies CASSLGTGPTYEQYF.

The chain uses TRBV6-5 and TRBJ2-3; unclear D gene. V was cut by 6 bases and J by 4 bases, with 14 bases left in between. CDR1 and CDR2 from the germline V gene are MNHEY and SVGAGI. The CDR3 runs 14 residues. CDR3 DNA: TGTGCCAGCAGCATTACGGCGGCCGCAGATACGCAGTATTTT. Its protein is CASSITAAADTQYF.

In this sample, this clone turned up once. Relative to the germline gene, one junction end is altered; a read error may explain this. This chain joins TRBV7-9 and TRBJ2-1, with 12 nucleotides matching TRBD1. This CDR3 contains 19 residues. Per the germline V gene, CDR1 is SEHNR and CDR2 is FQNEAQ (reference sequence). DNA of the CDR3: TGTTCCAGCAGCCGATTCTCCGGGACAGGGGGCGCATTTGGCTATGAGCAGTTCTTC. Translated: CSSSRFSGTGGAFGYEQFF.

J is TRBJ2-1 and V is TRBV6-4, with 10 bases fitting TRBD2. The V segment lost 0 bases and the J segment 4 bases; nucleotides outside the gene matches: 3. Germline CDR1 is MRHNA and CDR2 is SNTAGT. The length of the CDR3 is 16 residues. The CDR3 reads CASSDSASGGYNEQFF. DNA for the CDR3: TGTGCCAGCAGTGACTCGGCTAGCGGGGGTTACAATGAGCAGTTCTTC.

This sequence joins TRBV27 and TRBJ1-1; TRBD1 is a possible D gene (5 bases). Trimming left V 6 bases short and J 1 base short, with 6 bases between. The CDR3 totals 12 residues. Germline-derived CDR1 and CDR2 are MNHEY and SMNVEV (reference sequence). The CDR3 DNA follows: TGTGCCAGCAGAGGGGAGAACACTGAAGCTTTCTTT. It specifies CASRGENTEAFF.

This clone was recorded a few times. V gene TRBV29-1 combines with J gene TRBJ1-1; tentatively, D is TRBD1 (5 bases). V was pared by 6 bases and J by 3 bases, with 11 bases between. Germline assignment: CDR1 SQVTM and CDR2 ANQGSEA. CDR3 length: 12 residues. The DNA of the CDR3 is TGCAGCGTGCTCACAGGAGACACTGAAGCTTTCTTT. It codes for CSVLTGDTEAFF.

This chain uses TRBV29-1 with TRBJ2-7; D perhaps matches TRBD2 (7 bases). The CDR3 length is 16 residues. The germline gives CDR1 SQVTM, CDR2 ANQGSEA. V lost 5 bases and J 1 base, leaving 21 bases between the germline ends. The CDR3 is CSVRIVRGAGSYEQYF. For the CDR3, the DNA is TGCAGCGTTCGAATCGTCCGGGGGGCCGGGTCCTACGAGCAGTACTTC.

This clone was picked up one time. V gene TRBV29-1 combines with J gene TRBJ2-2; TRBD2 matches at 12 bases. The germline gives CDR1 SQVTM, CDR2 ANQGSEA. V shed 4 bases and J 1 base; nucleotides not matched to a gene: 4. The CDR3 covers 16 residues. The CDR3 sequence: CSVVPSGGENTGELFF. The CDR3 DNA reads as TGCAGCGTTGTACCTAGCGGGGGGGAGAACACCGGGGAGCTGTTTTTT.

The chain combines TRBV7-6 with TRBJ1-4; maybe TRBD1 (5 bases). Germline V gene sequence: CDR1 SGHVS, CDR2 FNYEAQ. V was trimmed by 1 base and J by 10 bases, leaving 19 bases between them. This CDR3 comprises 16 residues. Written as DNA, the CDR3 is TGTGCCAGCAGCTTAGGTGGGGCCCGACTCCAGGGAAAACTGTTTTTT. It yields the protein CASSLGGARLQGKLFF.

This clone appeared a few times. The V gene is TRBV11-3, the J gene TRBJ1-1; TRBD1 aligns across 7 bases. Losses at the gene ends were 1 base for V and 7 bases for J; bases not matched to a gene: 3. The CDR3 consists of 13 residues. Germline V CDR1 and CDR2: SGHNT, YENEEA. CDR3 loop: CASSLGTGSEAFF. DNA of the CDR3: TGTGCCAGCAGCTTAGGGACAGGTAGTGAAGCTTTCTTT.

The chain uses TRBV11-2 and TRBJ2-5, with a weak D call TRBD1 (6 bases). The CDR3 runs to 16 residues. Germline CDR1 and CDR2: SGHAT and FQNNGV. Deletions cut 2 bases from V and 6 bases from J, with 19 bases between. The CDR3 protein is CASSLSSGETVKTQYF. The CDR3 DNA is TGTGCCAGCAGCTTAAGTTCAGGGGAGACAGTGAAGACCCAGTACTTC.

The chain is built from TRBV7-6 and TRBJ2-1; D remains unclear. The germline V gene encodes CDR1 SGHVS and CDR2 FNYEAQ. CDR3 length: 13 amino acids. V was pared by 5 bases and J by 9 bases, with 14 bases between. The CDR3 sequence is CASSRSWQSEQFF. CDR3 nucleotides: TGTGCCAGCAGCCGATCGTGGCAAAGTGAGCAGTTCTTC.